Below, 30 T cell receptor beta chains from the same sample are listed, as sequenced in a study of Graves' ophthalmopathy and Graves' hyperthyroidism. The authors amplified TCR beta CDR3 regions, and they did so from RNA transcripts for repertoire sequencing. HTBI primers primed a first-round RT-PCR, and a second-round multiplex PCR followed. Using its own MiXCR run on the multiplex PCR reads, TCRdb lists one record per CDR3 protein. This table has roughly 700,000 distinct CDR3 sequences, approximately 40% appearing once. Sequencing used peripheral blood. The origin of the receptors is an adult man with Graves' ophthalmopathy.

Ten or more counts support this clonotype. The chain combines TRBV7-2 with TRBJ2-5, with TRBD1 as a possible D gene (6 bases). V lost 1 base and J 4 bases, leaving 13 bases between the germline ends. CDR3 length equals 15 residues. Germline CDR1 is SGHTA and CDR2 is FQGNSA. The CDR3 spells CASSLVVGAGETQYF. Here the CDR3 DNA reads TGTGCCAGCAGCTTAGTCGTGGGGGCCGGAGAGACCCAGTACTTC. The entire variable domain, with the rest obtained from reference TRBV7-2 and TRBJ2-5, is as follows: GAGVSQSPSNKVTEKGKDVELRCDPISGHTALYWYRQSLGQGLEFLIYFQGNSAPDKSGLPSDRFSAERTGGSVSTLTIQRTQQEDSAVYLCASSLVVGAGETQYFGPGTRLLVL.

Comments on this clonotype: Compared with germline, one end of the junction differs, possibly owing to a read error. The rearrangement uses TRBV7-9 and TRBJ1-1; no reliable D call. Looked up from germline, CDR1 is SEHNR and CDR2 is FQNEAQ (reference sequence). This CDR3 region has 13 residues. The CDR3 region has the DNA TGTGTCAGCAGCGGGGAGGGGAACACTGAAGCTTTCTTT. Residues: CVSSGEGNTEAFF. The whole variable domain, remainder taken from reference TRBV7-9 and TRBJ1-1, is DTGVSQNPRHKITKRGQNVTFRCDPISEHNRLYWYRQTLGQGPEFLTYFQNEAQLEKSRLLSDRFSAERPKGSFSTLEIQRTEQGDSAMYLCVSSGEGNTEAFFGQGTRLTVV.

The chain uses TRBV12-3 or TRBV12-4 and TRBJ2-5; 8 bases line up with TRBD1. The J segment lost 5 bases and the V segment lost 1 base, leaving 12 bases of the junction unmatched. This CDR3 is 17 amino acids long. The CDR3, as DNA: TGTGCCAGCAGTTTAGGGGGACAGGCTCTCGGCGGGGAGACCCAGTACTTC. Protein: CASSLGGQALGGETQYF.

CDR3 in amino acids: CASSSLPTDGNTIYF. Here the CDR3 DNA reads TGTGCCAGCAGTTCCCTCCCGACTGACGGAAACACCATATATTTT. The chain joins TRBV25-1 to TRBJ1-3; no clear D. Germline CDR1 MGHDK, CDR2 SYGVNS. The CDR3 loop spans 15 amino acids. V was cut by 5 bases and J by 4 bases, with 15 bases left in between.

The chain carries TRBV10-3 and TRBJ2-5; D is perhaps TRBD1 (6 bases). The CDR3 has 16 residues. The V gene's germline CDR1 is ENHRY and CDR2 SYGVKD. Trimming pared 0 bases from V and 1 base from J, leaving 12 bases between. CDR3 coding DNA: TGTGCCATCAGTGAGTCAGGTTTAGGGGGCCAAGAGACCCAGTACTTC. This sequence encodes CAISESGLGGQETQYF.

The count of this clonotype is one. This chain links TRBV12-3 or TRBV12-4 with TRBJ1-1, with 8 bases identical to TRBD1. The CDR3 totals 11 residues. V dropped 5 bases and J dropped 11; count of bases not matched to a gene: 4. CDR3 sequence: CASSLQGGAFF. CDR3 nucleotides: TGTGCCAGCAGTCTACAGGGGGGGGCTTTCTTT.

CDR3 in DNA: TGTGCCAGCAGTGCTACGGGACAGGGTGAAAAACTGTTTTTT. This gives the protein CASSATGQGEKLFF. The gene calls are TRBV25-1 and TRBJ1-4; 9 bases map to TRBD1. Germline-derived CDR1 and CDR2 are MGHDK and SYGVNS. J gave up 7 bases and V 4 bases, and 4 bases lay outside the gene matches. The CDR3 contains 14 residues. The full variable domain, in which reference TRBV25-1 and TRBJ1-4 provide the parts outside the CDR3, is EADIYQTPRYLVIGTGKKITLECSQTMGHDKMYWYQQDPGMELHLIHYSYGVNSTEKGDLSSESTVSRIRTEHFPLTLESARPSHTSQYLCASSATGQGEKLFFGSGTQLSVL.

This clonotype was found many times. V usage is TRBV7-2 and J usage is TRBJ2-2; TRBD2 agrees at 7 bases. Germline CDR1 is SGHTA and CDR2 is FQGNSA. This CDR3 spans 14 amino acids. V lost 4 bases to trimming and J lost 6 bases; unmatched junction nucleotides: 5. This CDR3 reads CASSSRLASGELFF. CDR3 bases: TGTGCCAGCAGCTCCAGACTAGCATCCGGGGAGCTGTTTTTT.

The chain uses TRBV19 and TRBJ1-2; D uncertain. Trimming took off 1 base at V and 10 bases at J, with 13 bases between the two ends. Germline loops: CDR1 LNHDA, CDR2 SQIVND (reference sequence). The CDR3 extends over 13 amino acids. The CDR3 loop reads CASSIAIEGIYTF. The CDR3 DNA sequence: TGTGCCAGTAGTATAGCCATAGAAGGGATCTACACCTTC.

The rearrangement links TRBV24-1 to TRBJ2-7; a weak D match, TRBD1 (5 bases). The germline gives CDR1 KGHDR, CDR2 SFDVKD. The CDR3 totals 13 residues. V gave up 4 bases and J gave up 2 bases, with 8 bases separating them. Written as DNA, the CDR3 is TGTGCCACCAGTGACTCGGACACCTACGAGCAGTACTTC. Translated, it gives CATSDSDTYEQYF.

The DNA of the CDR3 is TGTGCCAGCATCCAGGTCTACGAGCAGTACTTC. Amino acids: CASIQVYEQYF. The rearrangement joins TRBV2 to TRBJ2-7; no clear D. Germline V gene lookup returns CDR1 SNHLY and CDR2 FYNNEI. Trimming removed 7 bases from V and 3 bases from J, with 7 bases in between. The CDR3 runs 11 residues. Full variable domain (remainder filled in from reference TRBV2 and TRBJ2-7): EPEVTQTPSHQVTQMGQEVILRCVPISNHLYFYWYRQILGQKVEFLVSFYNNEISEKSEIFDDQFSVERPDGSNFTLKIRSTKLEDSAMYFCASIQVYEQYFGPGTRLTVT.

This clonotype has ten or more counts. The genes are TRBV9 and TRBJ1-2; D is unclear. From germline, CDR1 is SGDLS and CDR2 YYNGEE. The CDR3 is 14 amino acids. The V and J ends lost 0 bases and 6 bases respectively, with 12 bases between them. This CDR3 is CASSVASGVDGYTF. The CDR3 nucleotides read TGTGCCAGCAGCGTAGCTTCAGGAGTCGATGGCTACACCTTC.

This clonotype was counted between two and nine times. The chain links TRBV7-2 to TRBJ2-3; TRBD2 matches 7 bases. The junction had 4 bases not matched to a gene; V was cut back by 4 bases and J by 6 bases. The germline V gene has CDR1 SGHTA and CDR2 FQGNSA. The CDR3 totals 13 residues. The CDR3 DNA reads TGTGCCAGCAGCTCACAACTAGCGGATACGCAGTATTTT. Its protein is CASSSQLADTQYF.

V and J are TRBV10-3 and TRBJ2-7; 9 nucleotides agree with TRBD1. V lost 4 bases, J lost 4 bases, and 11 bases stayed unmatched. The germline V gene encodes CDR1 ENHRY and CDR2 SYGVKD. This CDR3 region has 16 residues. In DNA form, the CDR3 reads TGTGCCATCAGTGGGCCAGGACAGGGGCTTGGGTACGAGCAGTACTTC. This translates into CAISGPGQGLGYEQYF.

V is TRBV20-1 and J is TRBJ1-2; no clear D gene. V shed 0 bases and J shed 3 bases, with 17 bases lying between them. Germline V gene data show CDR1 as DFQATT and CDR2 as SNEGSKA (reference sequence). The CDR3 is 16 amino acids. In DNA, the CDR3 is TGCAGTGCTAGAGATCGTACGTCAAAGGGTGACTATGGCTACACCTTC. It codes for CSARDRTSKGDYGYTF.

This clonotype was counted ten times or more. V and J are TRBV6-6 and TRBJ1-4; 7 bases are shared with TRBD1. V shed 6 bases and J 0 bases; nucleotides not matched to a gene: 1. The CDR3 spans 14 residues. Germline V gene lookup returns CDR1 MNHNY and CDR2 SVGAGI (reference sequence). The CDR3 loop is CASRDRSTNEKLFF. The DNA of the CDR3 is TGTGCCAGCAGGGACAGGTCAACTAATGAAAAACTGTTTTTT.

Many counts were recorded for this clonotype. V usage is TRBV20-1 and J usage is TRBJ1-4, with D unclear. The CDR3 contains 12 residues. Germline CDR1 reads DFQATT; CDR2 reads SNEGSKA (reference sequence). With 6 bases removed from V and 7 bases from J, the gap between germline ends came to 12 bases. The CDR3 nucleotides read TGCAGTGCGCGAGGCAGATCTGAAAAACTGTTTTTT. It yields the protein CSARGRSEKLFF.

The chain carries TRBV24-1 and TRBJ2-7; D might be TRBD1 (6 bases). Per the germline V gene, CDR1 is KGHDR and CDR2 is SFDVKD. There are 14 residues in the CDR3. V shed 9 bases and J shed 2 bases, with 16 bases lying between them. CDR3 sequence: CATSGQISPYEQYF. CDR3 DNA: TGTGCCACCTCTGGACAGATAAGTCCCTACGAGCAGTACTTC.

The V call is TRBV2, the J call TRBJ2-7; 12 bases align to TRBD2. Germline-derived CDR1 and CDR2 are SNHLY and FYNNEI. Trimming took 4 bases from V and 4 from J; bases not matched to a gene: 5. The CDR3 is 15 amino acids. In nucleotides, the CDR3 is TGTGCCAGCAGTGCGACTAGCGGGGGTCGGTACGAGCAGTACTTC. It codes for CASSATSGGRYEQYF.

The rearrangement joins TRBV6-1 to TRBJ1-2, with D tentatively TRBD1 (5 bases). This CDR3 is 14 amino acids long. Germline V gene lookup returns CDR1 MNHNS and CDR2 SASEGT. V was clipped by 5 bases and J by 4 bases, with 14 bases between them. The CDR3 DNA sequence: TGTGCCAGCAGTTCCTATGCTGGGGGCTATGGCTACACCTTC. As protein: CASSSYAGGYGYTF.

Only a few counts were recorded for this clonotype. The chain joins TRBV2 to TRBJ2-7; possible D gene TRBD2, 5 bases. This CDR3 spans 13 amino acids. The germline V gene has CDR1 SNHLY and CDR2 FYNNEI. Trimming stripped 4 bases from V and 4 bases from J, with 11 bases between. The CDR3 sequence is CASSARLAYEQYF. The CDR3 DNA is TGTGCCAGCAGTGCTAGGCTAGCTTACGAGCAGTACTTC.

This sequence joins TRBV7-9 and TRBJ2-5; a weak D match, TRBD2 (6 bases). V was pared by 5 bases and J by 4 bases, with 20 bases between. The CDR3 totals 16 residues. Germline V lookup: CDR1 SEHNR, CDR2 FQNEAQ (reference sequence). As DNA, the CDR3 is TGTGCCAGCAGCCCGAGGTACTCTGGGGGAGGAGAGACCCAGTACTTC. Its translation is CASSPRYSGGGETQYF. Supplemented by reference TRBV7-9 and TRBJ2-5, the full variable domain reads DTGVSQNPRHKITKRGQNVTFRCDPISEHNRLYWYRQTLGQGPEFLTYFQNEAQLEKSRLLSDRFSAERPKGSFSTLEIQRTEQGDSAMYLCASSPRYSGGGETQYFGPGTRLLVL.

This clonotype was detected ten times or more. The rearrangement joins TRBV7-9 to TRBJ2-7; 7 nucleotides line up with TRBD1. V dropped 0 bases and J dropped 3; count of bases not matched to a gene: 2. There are 14 residues in the CDR3. CDR1 and CDR2 from the germline V gene are SEHNR and FQNEAQ (reference sequence). The CDR3 nucleotides read TGTGCCAGCAGCTTAGCAGGGGGCGGCTACGAGCAGTACTTC. It codes for CASSLAGGGYEQYF.

This sequence joins TRBV11-2 and TRBJ2-7, with D possibly being TRBD1 or TRBD2 (5 bases each). The germline V gene encodes CDR1 SGHAT and CDR2 FQNNGV. CDR3 size: 15 residues. The V and J ends lost 2 bases and 5 bases respectively, with 16 bases between them. The CDR3 sequence: CASSLWDAGVNEQYF. CDR3 DNA sequence: TGTGCCAGCAGCTTATGGGACGCCGGGGTGAACGAGCAGTACTTC.

The rearrangement joins TRBV28 to TRBJ2-7; the D call may be TRBD1 or TRBD2 (5 bases each). The CDR3 has 14 residues. Trimming took off 4 bases at V and 6 bases at J, with 16 bases between the two ends. Germline V gene sequence: CDR1 MDHEN, CDR2 SYDVKM. The CDR3: CASSSLGTFGEQYF. CDR3 DNA sequence: TGTGCCAGCAGTTCCCTAGGGACGTTCGGCGAGCAGTACTTC.

This clonotype was detected once. Because it lacks the conserved phenylalanine or tryptophan at the end, this CDR3 is likely a read error. This chain joins TRBV20-1 and TRBJ2-3; TRBD2 agrees at 14 bases. The germline gives CDR1 DFQATT, CDR2 SNEGSKA (reference sequence). This CDR3 has 16 residues. V lost 6 bases to trimming and J lost 3 bases; unmatched junction nucleotides: 8. The DNA for the CDR3 is TGCAGTGCAGAATCGGGACTAGCGGGAGCGACAGATACGCAGTATTGT. It is translated as CSAESGLAGATDTQYC.

The chain employs TRBV19 and TRBJ2-2, with D unclear. Germline V gene sequence: CDR1 LNHDA, CDR2 SQIVND (reference sequence). The ends were cut back, 3 bases at V and 7 bases at J, with 12 bases in the middle. CDR3 length equals 14 residues. This CDR3 is CASSITHFSGELFF. The CDR3, as DNA: TGTGCCAGTAGTATTACGCATTTCAGCGGGGAGCTGTTTTTT.

The table lists this clonotype with many counts. This chain connects TRBV7-3 to TRBJ1-1; tentative D call: TRBD1 (6 bases). CDR3 size: 13 residues. With 2 bases removed from V and 4 bases from J, the gap between germline ends came to 8 bases. Looked up from germline, CDR1 is SGHTA and CDR2 is FQGTGA. CDR3 bases: TGTGCCAGCAGCTTACGAGGGGGCACTGAAGCTTTCTTT. This encodes CASSLRGGTEAFF.

This clonotype was seen more than once but under ten times. The chain is built from TRBV12-3 or TRBV12-4 and TRBJ2-7, with TRBD2 matching 10 bases. The CDR3 totals 13 residues. The trim removed 8 bases at V and 2 bases at J, leaving 3 bases unmatched. The CDR3 bases are TGTGCCAGCGGAGCGGGAGGGGCCTACGAGCAGTACTTC. Protein sequence: CASGAGGAYEQYF.

This clonotype has a handful of counts. The chain combines TRBV28 with TRBJ2-5; 10 positions match TRBD1. CDR3 size: 14 residues. Germline CDR1 is MDHEN and CDR2 is SYDVKM. J lost 5 bases, V lost 7 bases, and 7 bases had no gene match. CDR3 DNA: TGTGCCAGCAACCGGGACAGGGGAGGGGAGACCCAGTACTTC. Protein: CASNRDRGGETQYF.